This TCR beta chain was profiled in a study of regulatory T cells in long-lasting Graves disease. Study-level points and caveats: Preferential use of TRBV28, TRBJ1-2 and TRBJ2-5 was seen in persistent disease.

Time point of the sample: persistent/refractory GD, antithyroid drugs over 5 years with positive TRAb. With RNA extracted from PBMCs as input, the TCR library was made. This clonotype occurred many times. Its target is unknown. Looked up from germline, CDR1 is SNHLY and CDR2 is FYNNEI. The CDR3 runs 13 residues. V lost 6 bases and J lost 1, with 10 bases in between. Combining iRepertoire HTBI primers with Arm-PCR of CDR3 regions, the authors built TCR beta libraries. Via MiXCR, TCRdb re-called the multiplex PCR reads, giving one row per CDR3 protein. The profile shows roughly 700,000 distinct CDR3 sequences, about 32% of them singletons.

The clonotype originates from a female donor with Graves disease. The V and J genes are TRBV2 and TRBJ2-7, with D perhaps given as TRBD1 or TRBD2 (5 bases each). Material: peripheral blood mononuclear cells (PBMCs), obtained when the disease was refractory, from a patient treated with antithyroid drugs. CDR3 protein: CASRTGASYEQYF. The CDR3 DNA follows: TGTGCCAGCAGAACCGGGGCGTCCTACGAGCAGTACTTC.